This T cell receptor (beta chain) originates from a study of early T cells in non-severe SARS-CoV-2 infection (dated by TCRdb to the early 2020s). Describing the broader study: Bulk RNA from unsorted whole blood was used for TCR sequencing, so alpha and beta chains could not be paired. The paper's findings and limits, for the study overall: VDJdb matching was skewed toward anti-spike CD8 responses and likely underestimated virus-specific expansions, missing private and CD4 specificities.

V is shortened by 0 bases, J by 4 bases, and the region joining them spans 6 bases. The CDR3 has 13 amino acids, counting the end cysteine and phenylalanine. Only the CDR3 portion is preserved as DNA: 39 bases, with reading frame beginning at the first base. Sequences LGHDT (CDR1) and YNNKEL (CDR2) are obtained from the germline V gene (reference sequence). The protocol used for the library was 5' RACE. Sequenced on a NextSeq 500. The TCR library protocol attached unique molecular identifiers to individual cDNA molecules to correct for sequencing error and PCR bias. Both TCR alpha and beta chains were sequenced, and tight co-correlation was observed between alpha and beta sequence abundances in each sample. In the authors' own workflow: V gene, J gene and CDR3 annotation of TCR sequences was performed with Decombinator V4. Expanded TCRs were defined as changing significantly between any two time points under a Poisson model with p below 0.0001. Abundances of TCRs were expressed as counts per million after normalisation to the total number of TCRs sequenced in each sample. TRAV1-2 paired with TRAJ12, TRAJ20 or TRAJ33 defined MAIT TCRs, while TRAV10 paired with TRAJ18 defined iNKT TCRs. VDJdb, accessed on 1 November 2021, was searched for TCRs annotated for CMV, EBV and SARS-CoV-2, and TCRs annotated for more than one antigen were excluded. TCRdb trimmed the raw reads at Q25, called clones with MiXCR and kept productive beta chains. All rows with the same CDR3 protein become a single entry with the most common DNA and genes. TCRdb, not the authors, supplied the V and J calls. This sample comprises 30,000 to 45,000 distinct CDR3 sequences, 9.9% of them detected only once. The ten biggest clones cover more than 10% of the sample.

A case-control design nested within a healthcare worker cohort in London, UK, was used, with weekly nasopharyngeal swab PCR tests and blood sampling performed. Healthcare workers were enrolled in the week of the UK lockdown, from 23 to 31 March 2020, and were followed every week for up to roughly 15 weeks. Ten or more counts support this clonotype. Its antigen specificity is not known. No much larger clonotype is one base removed from it; base qualities were not supplied. The chain is made from TRBV3-1 and TRBJ1-2; there is no confident call for the D gene. Material for sequencing was whole blood. The sequence was obtained from an adult who was a healthcare worker with PCR-confirmed SARS-CoV-2 infection or an uninfected control (not recorded which). Here is the DNA: TGTGCCAGCAGCCAAGATCGGGGCTATGGCTACACCTTC. This yields the protein CASSQDRGYGYTF.